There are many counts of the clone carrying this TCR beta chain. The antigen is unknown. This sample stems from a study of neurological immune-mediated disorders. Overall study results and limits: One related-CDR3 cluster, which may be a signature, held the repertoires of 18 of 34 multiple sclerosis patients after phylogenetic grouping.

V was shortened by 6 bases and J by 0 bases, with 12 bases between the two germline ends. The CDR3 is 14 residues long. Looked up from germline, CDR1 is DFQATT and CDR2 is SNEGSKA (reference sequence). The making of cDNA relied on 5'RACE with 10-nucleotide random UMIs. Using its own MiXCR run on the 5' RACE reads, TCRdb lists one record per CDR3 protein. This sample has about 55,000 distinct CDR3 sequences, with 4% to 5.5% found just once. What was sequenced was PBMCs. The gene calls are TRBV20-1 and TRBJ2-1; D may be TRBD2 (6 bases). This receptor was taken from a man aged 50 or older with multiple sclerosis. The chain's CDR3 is CSAVKRVSYNEQFF. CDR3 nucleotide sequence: TGCAGTGCCGTTAAGCGGGTCTCCTACAATGAGCAGTTCTTC.